The 27 T cell receptor beta chains reported below all come from one sample, sequenced in a study of shared clonotypes between healthy human individuals. Measured with immunoSEQ multiplex PCR; TCRdb has only the in-frame clones, and not every one. Of about 230,000 clones listed, 60% to 80% are singletons. Sequencing used memory CD4+ T cells sorted from blood. This sample's subset: CD45RA-negative fraction. The receptors were gathered from a man aged 25-45 years in good health.

This clone has just one count. The V and J genes are TRBV13 and TRBJ2-2, with 9 bases aligning to TRBD2. This CDR3 spans 14 amino acids. CDR1 and CDR2 (germline): PRHDT, FYEKMQ (reference sequence). The trim removed 7 bases at V and 6 bases at J, leaving 6 bases unmatched. The CDR3 reads CASNGGRASGELFF. The CDR3 coding sequence is TGTGCCAGCAATGGCGGGAGGGCCTCCGGGGAGCTGTTTTTT.

The V call is TRBV6-6, the J call TRBJ1-5; tentatively, D is TRBD1 (5 bases). This CDR3 has 16 amino acids. Trimming took off 2 bases at V and 2 bases at J, with 13 bases between the two ends. The germline V gene has CDR1 MNHNY and CDR2 SVGAGI (reference sequence). CDR3 nucleotide sequence: TGTGCCAGCAGTTACCGGGACTTGGACCGCAATCAGCCCCAGCATTTT. This translates into CASSYRDLDRNQPQHF.

The rearrangement links TRBV19 to TRBJ2-1, with 7 nucleotides matching TRBD2. Germline-derived CDR1 and CDR2 are LNHDA and SQIVND (reference sequence). The CDR3 has 16 amino acids. V lost 7 bases and J lost 5; bases outside the gene matches: 14. The CDR3: CASTPTAASGHNEQFF. The CDR3 DNA reads as TGTGCCAGTACCCCAACGGCGGCTAGCGGCCACAATGAGCAGTTCTTC.

This chain joins TRBV5-1 and TRBJ2-1; either TRBD1 or TRBD2 may fit D (6 bases each). Germline CDR1 reads SGHRS; CDR2 reads YFSETQ. The CDR3 is made up of 14 amino acids. The V gene lost 4 bases and the J gene lost 3 bases, with 11 bases spanning the gap. CDR3 nucleotides: TGCGCCAGCAGCGGAGGGGACATCTACAATGAGCAGTTCTTC. Protein: CASSGGDIYNEQFF.

In this sample, this clone turned up a few times. The chain recombines TRBV5-1 with TRBJ1-1; TRBD1 agrees at 7 bases. CDR1 and CDR2 (germline): SGHRS, YFSETQ. The CDR3 sequence is 15 residues long. Losses at the gene ends were 3 bases for V and 5 bases for J; bases not matched to a gene: 10. The CDR3: CASSSTRQGGTEAFF. CDR3 bases: TGCGCCAGCAGCTCGACTCGACAGGGAGGTACTGAAGCTTTCTTT.

The V gene is TRBV29-1, the J gene TRBJ2-3, with 10 bases aligning to TRBD1. Unmatched junction bases numbered 15, after V lost 7 bases and J lost 8 bases. The germline V gene has CDR1 SQVTM and CDR2 ANQGSEA. The CDR3 has 15 amino acids. The CDR3 spells CSGKSWTGGLGTQYF. CDR3 DNA: TGCAGCGGAAAGTCGTGGACAGGGGGGCTGGGTACGCAGTATTTT.

The chain links TRBV6-5 to TRBJ2-7; 9 bases are shared with TRBD2. V lost 4 bases, J lost 7 bases, and 5 bases stayed unmatched. The CDR3 runs 13 residues. CDR1 is MNHEY, CDR2 SVGAGI, per germline. DNA for the CDR3: TGTGCCAGCAGTTTTTATAGCGGGAGAGAGCAGTACTTC. Translating it yields CASSFYSGREQYF.

The chain uses TRBV28 and TRBJ1-5; tentatively, D is TRBD1 (6 bases). Germline-derived CDR1 and CDR2 are MDHEN and SYDVKM. V dropped 5 bases and J dropped 3 bases, with 11 bases sitting between them. CDR3 length: 14 amino acids. This CDR3 reads CASSRGADNQPQHF. The CDR3 nucleotides read TGTGCCAGCAGTCGGGGGGCTGACAATCAGCCCCAGCATTTT.

This chain connects TRBV28 to TRBJ2-3; D ambiguous. CDR3 length: 16 residues. The V and J ends lost 3 bases and 2 bases respectively, with 15 bases between them. Germline V gene sequence: CDR1 MDHEN, CDR2 SYDVKM. The CDR3 sequence: CASSFRLTVTTDTQYF. The DNA for the CDR3 is TGTGCCAGCAGTTTTAGACTCACCGTAACCACAGATACGCAGTATTTT.

This clone was observed a handful of times. The V call is TRBV7-2, the J call TRBJ2-3, with 11 bases identical to TRBD2. CDR3 size: 16 residues. Unmatched junction bases numbered 5, after V lost 4 bases and J lost 2 bases. Germline values: CDR1 SGHTA, CDR2 FQGNSA. The CDR3 DNA reads as TGTGCCAGCAGCTCGAGACTAGCGGGAACCACAGATACGCAGTATTTT. This gives the protein CASSSRLAGTTDTQYF. Filled out from reference TRBV7-2 and TRBJ2-3, the complete variable domain reads GAGVSQSPSNKVTEKGKDVELRCDPISGHTALYWYRQSLGQGLEFLIYFQGNSAPDKSGLPSDRFSAERTGGSVSTLTIQRTQQEDSAVYLCASSSRLAGTTDTQYFGPGTRLTVL.

The chain recombines TRBV5-1 with TRBJ1-2; D remains ambiguous. CDR1 is SGHRS and CDR2 is YFSETQ in the germline V gene. Trimming removed 1 base at V and 4 bases at J, with 8 bases between. This CDR3 has 13 residues. CDR3: CASSLSHSYGYTF. In DNA form, the CDR3 reads TGCGCCAGCAGCTTGAGCCACAGCTATGGCTACACCTTC. Complete variable domain (other parts from reference TRBV5-1 and TRBJ1-2): KAGVTQTPRYLIKTRGQQVTLSCSPISGHRSVSWYQQTPGQGLQFLFEYFSETQRNKGNFPGRFSGRQFSNSRSEMNVSTLELGDSALYLCASSLSHSYGYTFGSGTRLTVV.

For the CDR3, the DNA is TGTGCCACCAGCAGAGAAGGACAGGGGGACAATGAGCAGTTCTTC. This sequence encodes CATSREGQGDNEQFF. This chain connects TRBV15 to TRBJ2-1, with TRBD1 matching over 10 bases. V dropped 0 bases and J dropped 5; count of bases not matched to a gene: 1. Germline V gene sequence: CDR1 LNHNV, CDR2 YYDKDF (reference sequence). The CDR3 runs 15 residues.

This chain uses TRBV10-1 with TRBJ2-7; the D gene is possibly TRBD2 (6 bases). Germline V gene data show CDR1 as WNHNN and CDR2 as SYGVQD (reference sequence). This CDR3 comprises 12 residues. V lost 7 bases and J lost 12, with 19 bases in between. CDR3 in DNA: TGCGCCAGCACTTCGGGCGGCGGGGACCTGTACTTC. This sequence encodes CASTSGGGDLYF.

The rearrangement joins TRBV14 to TRBJ2-7; the D is unclear. Trimming took off 6 bases at V and 0 bases at J, with 9 bases between the two ends. The CDR3 loop spans 13 amino acids. From germline, CDR1 is SGHDN and CDR2 FVKESK. DNA for the CDR3: TGTGCCAGCAGTCTCAGTAGCTCCTACGAGCAGTACTTC. Amino acid sequence: CASSLSSSYEQYF.

The chain recombines TRBV6-4 with TRBJ2-1; 7 positions agree with TRBD1. V shed 2 bases, J shed 2 bases, and the junction held 3 bases outside the gene matches. This CDR3 comprises 15 residues. CDR1 MRHNA and CDR2 SNTAGT come from the germline V gene. The CDR3 DNA reads TGTGCCAGCAGTGACGTGGACAGGACCTACAATGAGCAGTTCTTC. As protein: CASSDVDRTYNEQFF.

This clone came up a few times. This chain connects TRBV10-3 to TRBJ1-4; D may be TRBD1 (5 bases). The V end was cut by 6 bases, the J end by 8 bases, with 13 bases between. Germline V gives CDR1 ENHRY, CDR2 SYGVKD. The CDR3 consists of 13 residues. CDR3 residues: CAISADRGEKLFF. The DNA for the CDR3 is TGTGCCATCAGCGCCGACAGAGGCGAAAAACTGTTTTTT.

This clone was seen more than once but under ten times. The sample has other DNA sequences that encode this CDR3 too. The rearrangement uses TRBV5-5 and TRBJ2-5, with 7 nucleotides matching TRBD1. V gave up 4 bases and J gave up 5 bases; unmatched junction bases: 5. In germline, CDR1 is SGHKS, CDR2 YYEKEE (reference sequence). CDR3 length equals 13 residues. CDR3 loop: CASSPTGLETQYF. DNA for the CDR3: TGTGCCAGCAGCCCGACAGGGTTGGAGACCCAGTACTTC.

The rearrangement joins TRBV5-1 to TRBJ2-3; the D gene is possibly TRBD2 (6 bases). The CDR3 sequence is 19 residues long. Trimming took 4 bases from V and 1 from J, leaving 25 bases between them. Germline lookup yields CDR1 SGHRS and CDR2 YFSETQ. The chain's CDR3 is CASSPRILWGEVGTDTQYF. CDR3 coding DNA: TGCGCCAGCAGCCCCCGGATCCTATGGGGGGAGGTTGGCACAGATACGCAGTATTTT. Full variable domain (outside the CDR3, taken from reference TRBV5-1 and TRBJ2-3): KAGVTQTPRYLIKTRGQQVTLSCSPISGHRSVSWYQQTPGQGLQFLFEYFSETQRNKGNFPGRFSGRQFSNSRSEMNVSTLELGDSALYLCASSPRILWGEVGTDTQYFGPGTRLTVL.

The chain combines TRBV5-1 with TRBJ2-5; 10 bases are shared with TRBD2. CDR1 is SGHRS and CDR2 is YFSETQ in the germline V gene. This CDR3 is built from 17 residues. V trimming: 5 bases; J trimming: 1 base; junction bases outside the gene matches: 11. This CDR3 reads CASRQQTSGLLQETQYF. In DNA, the CDR3 is TGCGCCAGCAGACAGCAGACTAGCGGGCTTCTCCAAGAGACCCAGTACTTC.

This clone has more than one count but fewer than ten. The V gene is TRBV5-1, the J gene TRBJ2-3; 9 nucleotides line up with TRBD1. Germline V gives CDR1 SGHRS, CDR2 YFSETQ. The V and J ends lost 1 base and 5 bases, in that order; junction bases with no gene match: 11. The CDR3 has 17 amino acids. CDR3 region: CASSLLPGTGIVDTQYF. CDR3 sequence (DNA): TGCGCCAGCAGCTTGTTACCCGGGACAGGGATCGTAGATACGCAGTATTTT.

The chain has TRBV11-3 and TRBJ2-4; D gene ambiguous. The CDR3 loop spans 16 amino acids. V lost 2 bases to trimming and J lost 0 bases, with 11 bases between them. Germline V gene lookup returns CDR1 SGHNT and CDR2 YENEEA. The CDR3 region has the DNA TGTGCCAGCAGCTTAACCAGGAATGAAGCCAAAAACATTCAGTACTTC. Residues: CASSLTRNEAKNIQYF.

This chain links TRBV9 with TRBJ2-7, with 11 bases matching TRBD2. The CDR3 is 16 amino acids. The V segment lost 4 bases and the J segment 3 bases; nucleotides outside the gene matches: 9. The germline CDR1 and CDR2 sequences are SGDLS and YYNGEE. CDR3 coding DNA: TGTGCCAGCAGCCCTTATCGACTAGCGGGGTACTACGAGCAGTACTTC. This codes for CASSPYRLAGYYEQYF.

V gene TRBV7-6 combines with J gene TRBJ2-1, with a possible D match to TRBD2 (7 bases). This CDR3 has 12 amino acids. The germline gives CDR1 SGHVS, CDR2 FNYEAQ. V was cut by 8 bases and J by 10 bases, with 15 bases left in between. The DNA for the CDR3 is TGTGCCAGCTGGAGCGGGACACGGGAGCAGTTCTTC. It translates to CASWSGTREQFF.

The chain employs TRBV5-1 and TRBJ2-1, with 12 bases identical to TRBD2. This CDR3 spans 18 amino acids. Losses at the gene ends were 4 bases for V and 2 bases for J; bases not matched to a gene: 10. Germline lookup yields CDR1 SGHRS and CDR2 YFSETQ. CDR3 region: CASSVGLAGLGAYNEQFF. The CDR3 DNA sequence: TGCGCCAGCAGCGTGGGACTAGCGGGCCTAGGCGCCTACAATGAGCAGTTCTTC.

This chain joins TRBV7-2 and TRBJ1-2; D is perhaps TRBD1 (6 bases). V dropped 3 bases and J dropped 2 bases, with 16 bases sitting between them. The CDR3 has 16 residues. Germline CDR1 SGHTA, CDR2 FQGNSA. CDR3 DNA sequence: TGTGCCAGCAGCTTCGGACAGAGGGGTTACAACTATGGCTACACCTTC. As protein: CASSFGQRGYNYGYTF.

This chain uses TRBV7-9 with TRBJ2-1; D uncertain. V lost 5 bases and J 15 bases, leaving 17 bases between the germline ends. CDR3 size: 12 residues. CDR1 is SEHNR, CDR2 FQNEAQ, per germline (reference sequence). In DNA, the CDR3 is TGTGCCAGCAGCCTAGGAGCCAGGAGTTGGTTCTTC. Protein sequence: CASSLGARSWFF. The full variable domain, completed using reference TRBV7-9 and TRBJ2-1, is DTGVSQNPRHKITKRGQNVTFRCDPISEHNRLYWYRQTLGQGPEFLTYFQNEAQLEKSRLLSDRFSAERPKGSFSTLEIQRTEQGDSAMYLCASSLGARSWFFGPGTRLTVL.

This chain uses TRBV25-1 with TRBJ2-7, with 9 bases fitting TRBD1. The CDR3 is made up of 15 amino acids. Germline lookup yields CDR1 MGHDK and CDR2 SYGVNS. J gave up 3 bases and V 3 bases, and 6 bases lay outside the gene matches. In nucleotides, the CDR3 is TGTGCCAGCAGTGATTCCACAGGGGGCAGCTACGAGCAGTACTTC. Encoded protein: CASSDSTGGSYEQYF.